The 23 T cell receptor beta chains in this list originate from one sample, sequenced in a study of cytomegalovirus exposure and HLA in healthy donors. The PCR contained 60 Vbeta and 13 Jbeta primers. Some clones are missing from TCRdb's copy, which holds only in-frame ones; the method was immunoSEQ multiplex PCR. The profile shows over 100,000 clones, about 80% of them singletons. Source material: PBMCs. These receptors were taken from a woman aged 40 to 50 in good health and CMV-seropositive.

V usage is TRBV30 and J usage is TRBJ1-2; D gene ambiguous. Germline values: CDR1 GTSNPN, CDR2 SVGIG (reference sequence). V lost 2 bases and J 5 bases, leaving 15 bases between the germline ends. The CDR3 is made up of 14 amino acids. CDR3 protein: CAWSKDGTRYGYTF. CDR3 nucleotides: TGTGCCTGGAGTAAAGACGGAACGAGGTATGGCTACACCTTC. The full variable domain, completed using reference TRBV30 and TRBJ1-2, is SQTIHQWPATLVQPVGSPLSLECTVEGTSNPNLYWYRQAAGRGLQLLFYSVGIGQISSEVPQNLSASRPQDRQFILSSKKLLLSDSGFYLCAWSKDGTRYGYTFGSGTRLTVV.

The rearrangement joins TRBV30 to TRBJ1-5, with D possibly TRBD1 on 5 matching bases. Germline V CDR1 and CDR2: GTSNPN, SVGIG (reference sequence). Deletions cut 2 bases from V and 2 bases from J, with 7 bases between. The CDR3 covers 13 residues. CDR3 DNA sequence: TGTGCCTGGAGTAGCAGGGGCAATCAGCCCCAGCATTTT. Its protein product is CAWSSRGNQPQHF. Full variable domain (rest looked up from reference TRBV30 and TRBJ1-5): SQTIHQWPATLVQPVGSPLSLECTVEGTSNPNLYWYRQAAGRGLQLLFYSVGIGQISSEVPQNLSASRPQDRQFILSSKKLLLSDSGFYLCAWSSRGNQPQHFGDGTRLSIL.

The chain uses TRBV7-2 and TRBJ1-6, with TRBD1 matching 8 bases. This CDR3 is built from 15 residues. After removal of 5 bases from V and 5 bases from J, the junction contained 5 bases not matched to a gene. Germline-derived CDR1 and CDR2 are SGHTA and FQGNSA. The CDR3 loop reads CASSQRQGNNSPLHF. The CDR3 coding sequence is TGTGCCAGCAGCCAAAGACAGGGGAATAATTCACCCCTCCACTTT.

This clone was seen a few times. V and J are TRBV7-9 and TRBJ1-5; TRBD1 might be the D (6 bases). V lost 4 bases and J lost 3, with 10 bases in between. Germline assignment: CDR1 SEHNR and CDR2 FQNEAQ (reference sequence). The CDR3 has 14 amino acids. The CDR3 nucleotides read TGTGCCAGCAGCTGGACAGCAGTCAATCAGCCCCAGCATTTT. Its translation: CASSWTAVNQPQHF. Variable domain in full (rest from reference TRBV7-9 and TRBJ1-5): DTGVSQNPRHKITKRGQNVTFRCDPISEHNRLYWYRQTLGQGPEFLTYFQNEAQLEKSRLLSDRFSAERPKGSFSTLEIQRTEQGDSAMYLCASSWTAVNQPQHFGDGTRLSIL.

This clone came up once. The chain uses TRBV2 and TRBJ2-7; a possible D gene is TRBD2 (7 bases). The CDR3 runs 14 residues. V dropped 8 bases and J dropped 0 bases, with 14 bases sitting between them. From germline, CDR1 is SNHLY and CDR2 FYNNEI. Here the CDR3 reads CASWRGGDSYEQYF. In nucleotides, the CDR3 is TGTGCCAGCTGGAGGGGGGGGGACTCCTACGAGCAGTACTTC. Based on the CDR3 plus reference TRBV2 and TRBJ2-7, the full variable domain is EPEVTQTPSHQVTQMGQEVILRCVPISNHLYFYWYRQILGQKVEFLVSFYNNEISEKSEIFDDQFSVERPDGSNFTLKIRSTKLEDSAMYFCASWRGGDSYEQYFGPGTRLTVT.

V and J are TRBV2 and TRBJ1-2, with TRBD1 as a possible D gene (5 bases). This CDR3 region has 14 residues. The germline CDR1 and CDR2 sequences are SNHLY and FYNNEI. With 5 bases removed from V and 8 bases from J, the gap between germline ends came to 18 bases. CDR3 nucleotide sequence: TGTGCCAGCAGTCCCGGCAGGGAGGTTAGGGGCTACACCTTC. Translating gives CASSPGREVRGYTF. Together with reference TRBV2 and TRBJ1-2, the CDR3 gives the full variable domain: EPEVTQTPSHQVTQMGQEVILRCVPISNHLYFYWYRQILGQKVEFLVSFYNNEISEKSEIFDDQFSVERPDGSNFTLKIRSTKLEDSAMYFCASSPGREVRGYTFGSGTRLTVV.

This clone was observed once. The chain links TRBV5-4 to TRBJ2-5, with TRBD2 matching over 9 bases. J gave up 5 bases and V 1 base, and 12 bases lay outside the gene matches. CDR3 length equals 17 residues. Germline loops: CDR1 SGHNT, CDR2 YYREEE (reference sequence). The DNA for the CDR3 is TGTGCCAGCAGCTTGAGTAAGGCGGGGGGGCGGCTGGAGACCCAGTACTTC. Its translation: CASSLSKAGGRLETQYF.

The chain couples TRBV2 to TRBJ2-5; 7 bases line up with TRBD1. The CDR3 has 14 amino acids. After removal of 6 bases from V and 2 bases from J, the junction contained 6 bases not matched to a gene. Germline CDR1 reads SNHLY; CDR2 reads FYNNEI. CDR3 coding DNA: TGTGCCAGCAGAGACAGGGCAGGTCAAGAGACCCAGTACTTC. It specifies CASRDRAGQETQYF.

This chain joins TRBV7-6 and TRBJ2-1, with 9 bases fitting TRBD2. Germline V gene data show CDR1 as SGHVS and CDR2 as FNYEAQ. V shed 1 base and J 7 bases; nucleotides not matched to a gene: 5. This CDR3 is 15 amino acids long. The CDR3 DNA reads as TGTGCCAGCAGCTTAGTTAGCGGGGGTGGGAATGAGCAGTTCTTC. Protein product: CASSLVSGGGNEQFF.

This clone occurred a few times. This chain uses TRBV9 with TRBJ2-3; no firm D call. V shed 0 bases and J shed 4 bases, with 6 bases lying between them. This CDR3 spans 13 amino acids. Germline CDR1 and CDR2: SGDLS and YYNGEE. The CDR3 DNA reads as TGTGCCAGCAGCGTAGCGTCCCCAGATACGCAGTATTTT. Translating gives CASSVASPDTQYF.

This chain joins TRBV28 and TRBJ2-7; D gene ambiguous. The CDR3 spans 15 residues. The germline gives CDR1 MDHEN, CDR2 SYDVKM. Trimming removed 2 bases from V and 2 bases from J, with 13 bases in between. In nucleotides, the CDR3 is TGTGCCAGCAGTTTAGGATCTAGAGATCCCTACGAGCAGTACTTC. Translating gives CASSLGSRDPYEQYF.

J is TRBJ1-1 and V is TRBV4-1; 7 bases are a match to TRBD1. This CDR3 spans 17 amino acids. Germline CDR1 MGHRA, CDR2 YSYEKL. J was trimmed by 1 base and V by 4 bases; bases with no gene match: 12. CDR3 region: CASSPRPGTDSNTEAFF. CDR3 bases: TGCGCCAGCAGCCCCCGTCCCGGGACAGATTCGAACACTGAAGCTTTCTTT.

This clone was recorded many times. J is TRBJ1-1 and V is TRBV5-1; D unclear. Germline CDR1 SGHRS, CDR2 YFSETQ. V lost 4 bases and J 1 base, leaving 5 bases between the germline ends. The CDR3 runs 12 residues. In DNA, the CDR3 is TGCGCCAGCAGCCGAGGGAACACTGAAGCTTTCTTT. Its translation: CASSRGNTEAFF.

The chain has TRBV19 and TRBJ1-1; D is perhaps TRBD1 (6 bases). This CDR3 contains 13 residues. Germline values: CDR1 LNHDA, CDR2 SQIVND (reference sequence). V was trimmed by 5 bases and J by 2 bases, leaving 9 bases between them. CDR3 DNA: TGTGCCAGTAGTCAGGGGTTTAACACTGAAGCTTTCTTT. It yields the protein CASSQGFNTEAFF.

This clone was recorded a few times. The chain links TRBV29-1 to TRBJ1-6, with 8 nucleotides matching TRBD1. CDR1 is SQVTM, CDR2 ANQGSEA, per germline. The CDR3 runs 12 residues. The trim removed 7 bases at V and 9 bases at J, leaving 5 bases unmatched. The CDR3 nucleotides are TGCAGCGCCCGACAGGGGAGTTCACCCCTCCACTTT. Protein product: CSARQGSSPLHF.

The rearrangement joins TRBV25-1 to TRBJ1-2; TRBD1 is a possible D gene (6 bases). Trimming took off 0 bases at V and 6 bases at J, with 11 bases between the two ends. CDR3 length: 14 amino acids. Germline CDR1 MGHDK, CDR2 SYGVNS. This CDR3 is CASSEYRRGDGYTF. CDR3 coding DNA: TGTGCCAGCAGTGAATATCGCAGGGGAGATGGCTACACCTTC.

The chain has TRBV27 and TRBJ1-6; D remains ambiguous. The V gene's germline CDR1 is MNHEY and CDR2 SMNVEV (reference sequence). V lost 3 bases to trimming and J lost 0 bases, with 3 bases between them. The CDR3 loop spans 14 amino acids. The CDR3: CASSFGSYNSPLHF. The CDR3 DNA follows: TGTGCCAGCAGTTTCGGCTCCTATAATTCACCCCTCCACTTT.

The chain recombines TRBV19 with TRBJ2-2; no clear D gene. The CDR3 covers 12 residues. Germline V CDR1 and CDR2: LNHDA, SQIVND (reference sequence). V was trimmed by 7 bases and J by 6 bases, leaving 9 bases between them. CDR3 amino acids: CASNFGAGELFF. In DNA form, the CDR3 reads TGTGCCAGTAACTTTGGAGCCGGGGAGCTGTTTTTT.

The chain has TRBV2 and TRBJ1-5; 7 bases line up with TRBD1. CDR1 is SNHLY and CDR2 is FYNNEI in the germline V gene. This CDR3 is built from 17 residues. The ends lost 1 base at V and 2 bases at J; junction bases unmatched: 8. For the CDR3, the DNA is TGTGCCAGCAGTGAAGGTATGGGGCAGGGGGGCAATCAGCCCCAGCATTTT. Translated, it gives CASSEGMGQGGNQPQHF.

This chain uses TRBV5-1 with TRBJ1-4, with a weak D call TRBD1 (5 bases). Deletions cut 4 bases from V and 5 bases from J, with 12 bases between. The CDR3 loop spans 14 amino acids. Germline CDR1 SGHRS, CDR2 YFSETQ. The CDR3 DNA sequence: TGCGCCAGCAGCGGGGGGAGCCCAAATGAAAAACTGTTTTTT. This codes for CASSGGSPNEKLFF.

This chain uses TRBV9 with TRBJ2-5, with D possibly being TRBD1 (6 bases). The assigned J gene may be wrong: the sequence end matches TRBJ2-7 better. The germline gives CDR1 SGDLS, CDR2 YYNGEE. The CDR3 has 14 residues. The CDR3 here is CASSGTVNSYEQYF. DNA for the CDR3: TGTGCCAGCAGCGGGACAGTAAACTCCTACGAGCAGTACTTC.

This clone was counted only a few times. The CDR3 here is CASSQGGTNEKLFF. CDR3 bases: TGTGCCAGCAGCCAGGGTGGAACTAATGAAAAACTGTTTTTT. The chain combines TRBV7-9 with TRBJ1-4; TRBD1 might be the D (5 bases). This CDR3 is built from 14 residues. Germline values: CDR1 SEHNR, CDR2 FQNEAQ (reference sequence). V lost 5 bases and J lost 1, with 8 bases in between.

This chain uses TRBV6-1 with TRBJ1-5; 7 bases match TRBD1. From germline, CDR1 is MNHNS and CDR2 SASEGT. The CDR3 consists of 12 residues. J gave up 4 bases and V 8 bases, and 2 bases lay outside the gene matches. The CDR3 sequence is CASATGNQPQHF. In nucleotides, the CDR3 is TGTGCCAGCGCGACAGGGAATCAGCCCCAGCATTTT.